This T cell receptor (beta chain) was retrieved from a study of T-cell memory formation after mild COVID-19. Study-level information: TCR clusters were mostly confined to one donor each. Study outcomes and limitations: In pre-infection memory, a portion of responding clones appeared, which suggested that cross-reactive memory joined.

The germline gives CDR1 SGHNT, CDR2 YYREEE (reference sequence). V was clipped by 0 bases and J by 7 bases; unmatched bases: 7. The CDR3 is 15 residues long. TCRdb re-derived calls from the 5' RACE reads in MiXCR, one entry per CDR3 protein. The sample holds about 430,000 distinct CDR3 sequences, 15% to 20% seen once. Concerning this clonotype: What it binds is not known.

The chain carries TRBV5-4 and TRBJ2-3, with 8 bases aligning to TRBD2. This TCR derives from a man aged 18 to 29 who had mild COVID-19 (a few samples of this study predate the infection). Cell type and time point are not known. The sequenced material came from PBMCs or a T cell subset sorted from them (not recorded which). DNA for the CDR3: TGTGCCAGCAGCTTGGTCGGGGGGGCCAGCTATACGCAGTATTTT. Residues: CASSLVGGASYTQYF. The full variable domain, completed using reference TRBV5-4 and TRBJ2-3, is ETGVTQSPTHLIKTRGQQVTLRCSSQSGHNTVSWYQQALGQGPQFIFQYYREEENGRGNFPPRFSGLQFPNYSSELNVNALELDDSALYLCASSLVGGASYTQYFGPGTRLTVL.